The clone carrying this T cell receptor beta chain was recorded many times. Antigen unknown. This CDR3 is 13 amino acids long. The germline V and J ends were trimmed by 8 bases and 3 bases, with 13 bases remaining between them. Sample-barcoded 5' priming and a J-beta primer mix drove a second PCR of roughly 7 to 11 cycles. TCRdb used MiXCR to reprocess the 5' RACE reads, holding one entry per CDR3 protein. The profile covers about 650,000 distinct CDR3 sequences, with roughly 30% appearing a single time and just over 15% taken by the ten largest. This sample is part of a study of blood T cells in healthy people across ages. Notes on the study in general: In these data, TCR beta diversity tracked strongly with naive T cell percentage.

This clonotype originated in a woman of 80 years or more in good health. This chain links TRBV12-3 or TRBV12-4 with TRBJ1-2; D unresolved. Sequenced sample: blood. The CDR3 region is CASVPDVDYGYTF. CDR3 in DNA: TGTGCCAGCGTCCCGGATGTTGACTATGGCTACACCTTC.